A single sample gave rise to the 12 T cell receptor beta chains below, sequenced in a study of T cell responses to AZD1222 COVID-19 vaccine. Some clones are missing from TCRdb's copy, which holds only in-frame ones; the method was immunoSEQ multiplex PCR. This repertoire shows about 210,000 clones, about 94% found once; its top ten account for around 1.7%. Sequenced material: peripheral blood, taken 28 days after the second dose of the MenACWY control vaccine. These receptor sequences come from an adult who received the MenACWY meningococcal vaccine as a control.

The chain recombines TRBV18 with TRBJ1-5, with 11 bases lining up with TRBD1. Germline V gene data show CDR1 as KGHSH and CDR2 as LQKENI. J lost 3 bases, V lost 3 bases, and 4 bases had no gene match. This CDR3 region has 16 residues. The CDR3 nucleotides read TGTGCCAGCTCACCTGGACAGGGGGCCTTCAATCAGCCCCAGCATTTT. This sequence encodes CASSPGQGAFNQPQHF.

The rearrangement joins TRBV10-1 to TRBJ2-3, with TRBD2 matching 10 bases. The CDR3 contains 18 residues. The germline V gene has CDR1 WNHNN and CDR2 SYGVQD (reference sequence). J gave up 0 bases and V 3 bases, and 9 bases lay outside the gene matches. The DNA for the CDR3 is TGCGCCAGCAGTGAATCCCAAGGGACTAGCGAGAGCACAGATACGCAGTATTTT. It yields the protein CASSESQGTSESTDTQYF.

The chain employs TRBV28 and TRBJ1-5; no reliable D call. V was pared by 4 bases and J by 0 bases, with 10 bases between. CDR3 size: 15 residues. Germline V lookup: CDR1 MDHEN, CDR2 SYDVKM. In DNA, the CDR3 is TGTGCCAGCAGTTCCGGCGGGAATAGCAATCAGCCCCAGCATTTT. Translating gives CASSSGGNSNQPQHF.

This chain uses TRBV25-1 with TRBJ1-1; no clear D. Trimming stripped 8 bases from V and 4 bases from J, with 26 bases between. CDR3 size: 17 residues. Looked up from germline, CDR1 is MGHDK and CDR2 is SYGVNS. The CDR3 bases are TGTGCCAGCCGACTCCTGTTGGAGGCTGTGGGGAGCACTGAAGCTTTCTTT. Its protein is CASRLLLEAVGSTEAFF.

V is TRBV28 and J is TRBJ1-5, with TRBD1 matching over 7 bases. This CDR3 comprises 15 residues. Germline V gives CDR1 MDHEN, CDR2 SYDVKM. Germline trimming cut 7 bases from V and 4 bases from J; bases unmatched to any gene: 10. This chain's CDR3 is CASTRQGFGNQPQHF. The DNA of the CDR3 is TGTGCCAGCACCAGACAGGGATTTGGTAATCAGCCCCAGCATTTT.

The genes are TRBV9 and TRBJ2-5, with 13 positions matching TRBD2. V dropped 4 bases and J dropped 5; count of bases not matched to a gene: 5. Germline V gene sequence: CDR1 SGDLS, CDR2 YYNGEE. The CDR3 has 15 amino acids. This CDR3 is CASSPRTSGSETQYF. The DNA for the CDR3 is TGTGCCAGCAGCCCACGGACTAGCGGGAGTGAGACCCAGTACTTC. The full variable domain, rest sourced from reference TRBV9 and TRBJ2-5, is DSGVTQTPKHLITATGQRVTLRCSPRSGDLSVYWYQQSLDQGLQFLIQYYNGEERAKGNILERFSAQQFPDLHSELNLSSLELGDSALYFCASSPRTSGSETQYFGPGTRLLVL.

The gene calls are TRBV12-3 or TRBV12-4 and TRBJ2-5; D ambiguous. The CDR3 loop spans 13 amino acids. V shed 4 bases and J shed 4 bases, with 10 bases lying between them. CDR3 residues: CASSSGSRETQYF. Written as DNA, the CDR3 is TGTGCCAGCAGTTCTGGGTCTAGAGAGACCCAGTACTTC.

The chain couples TRBV9 to TRBJ2-5, with D possibly TRBD1 on 6 matching bases. The V gene's germline CDR1 is SGDLS and CDR2 YYNGEE. The CDR3 sequence is 13 residues long. The V end was cut by 4 bases, the J end by 5 bases, with 12 bases between. CDR3 loop: CASSPHTGETQYF. CDR3 nucleotides: TGTGCCAGCAGCCCCCACACAGGGGAGACCCAGTACTTC.

This clone occurred a few times. The V gene is TRBV14, the J gene TRBJ2-3, with TRBD2 as a possible D gene (6 bases). Germline V gene data show CDR1 as SGHDN and CDR2 as FVKESK. Trimming took 3 bases from V and 0 from J, leaving 13 bases between them. The CDR3 is made up of 16 amino acids. CDR3 in DNA: TGTGCCAGCAGCCATACAACTAGCCTGAGCACAGATACGCAGTATTTT. Translated: CASSHTTSLSTDTQYF. Using reference TRBV14 and TRBJ2-3 for the parts outside the CDR3, the full variable domain is EAGVTQFPSHSVIEKGQTVTLRCDPISGHDNLYWYRRVMGKEIKFLLHFVKESKQDESGMPNNRFLAERTGGTYSTLKVQPAELEDSGVYFCASSHTTSLSTDTQYFGPGTRLTVL.

The V call is TRBV7-2, the J call TRBJ1-4, with a tentative D call TRBD1 (6 bases). V was cut by 1 base and J by 2 bases, with 11 bases left in between. The CDR3 spans 16 residues. Per germline, CDR1 SGHTA and CDR2 FQGNSA. DNA for the CDR3: TGTGCCAGCAGCTTAGTTGCAGGGGCCACTAATGAAAAACTGTTTTTT. Encoded protein: CASSLVAGATNEKLFF.

This clone has just one count. V gene TRBV10-2 combines with J gene TRBJ1-1; TRBD1 is a possible D gene (5 bases). This CDR3 spans 12 amino acids. The V and J ends lost 6 bases and 8 bases respectively, with 13 bases between them. CDR1 and CDR2 from the germline V gene are WSHSY and SAAADI. The CDR3 spells CASSRGAPEAFF. DNA for the CDR3: TGCGCCAGCAGCCGAGGGGCTCCAGAAGCTTTCTTT.

V and J are TRBV28 and TRBJ2-7; D remains unclear. Deletions cut 3 bases from V and 0 bases from J, with 6 bases between. The V gene's germline CDR1 is MDHEN and CDR2 SYDVKM. This CDR3 has 13 amino acids. The CDR3 DNA sequence: TGTGCCAGCAGTTTTGTTCGCTCCTACGAGCAGTACTTC. Residues: CASSFVRSYEQYF.